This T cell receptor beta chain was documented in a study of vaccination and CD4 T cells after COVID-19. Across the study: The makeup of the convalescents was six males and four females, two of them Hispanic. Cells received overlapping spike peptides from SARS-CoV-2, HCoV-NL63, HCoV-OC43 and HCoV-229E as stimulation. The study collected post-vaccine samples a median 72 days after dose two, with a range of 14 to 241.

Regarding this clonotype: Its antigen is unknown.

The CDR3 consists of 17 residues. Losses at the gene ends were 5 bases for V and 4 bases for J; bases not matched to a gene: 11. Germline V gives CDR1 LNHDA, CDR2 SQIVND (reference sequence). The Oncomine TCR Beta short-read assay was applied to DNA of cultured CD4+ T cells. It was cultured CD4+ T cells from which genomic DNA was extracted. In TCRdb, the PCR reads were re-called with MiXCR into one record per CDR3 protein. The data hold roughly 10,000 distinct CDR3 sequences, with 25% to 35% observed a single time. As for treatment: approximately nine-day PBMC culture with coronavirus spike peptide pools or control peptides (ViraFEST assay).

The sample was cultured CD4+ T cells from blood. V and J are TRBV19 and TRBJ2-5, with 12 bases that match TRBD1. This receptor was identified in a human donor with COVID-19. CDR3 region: CASSPRGGDRGRETQYF. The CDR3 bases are TGTGCCAGTAGTCCCCGGGGGGGGGACAGGGGGCGAGAGACCCAGTACTTC.